This TCR beta chain was sequenced in a study of patients and donors after allogeneic stem cell transplantation. V was clipped by 7 bases and J by 5 bases; unmatched bases: 10. This CDR3 has 14 amino acids. The sample holds many counts of this clonotype. TCRdb passed the RT-PCR reads through MiXCR, listing each CDR3 protein once. The table lists about 960,000 distinct CDR3 sequences, more than 15% of them singletons. The sample consisted of blood, either unsorted or a sorted T cell fraction (not recorded which). The source is a human donor who was either an allogeneic HSCT recipient or a stem cell or donor lymphocyte infusion donor (not recorded which). It is not recorded whose cells these are; they may come from a transplant donor. The chain links TRBV12-3 or TRBV12-4 to TRBJ1-1; 7 bases align to TRBD1. The CDR3 is CASTIRQGGTEAFF. CDR3 coding DNA: TGTGCCAGCACCATACGACAGGGCGGGACTGAAGCTTTCTTT.